This T cell receptor (beta chain) was recovered during a study of CD4 and CD8 cells across lung adenocarcinoma regions. The CDR3 runs 14 residues. CDR1 is SGHTA and CDR2 is FQGNSA in the germline V gene. The patients had localized lung adenocarcinoma, a non-small cell subtype. This clonotype turned up a few times. Via MiXCR, TCRdb re-called the PCR reads, giving one row per CDR3 protein. The table lists about 8,400 distinct CDR3 sequences, 45% to 65% of them singletons. The J gene is TRBJ2-5, the V gene TRBV7-2; D possibly corresponds to TRBD1 (7 bases). The J call is doubtful: the DNA matches TRBJ2-1 better. Sequenced: CD8+ T cells from the center of a lung tumor. This TCR was sampled from a female donor with lung adenocarcinoma. The CD4 and CD8 labels of this study may be unreliable. The CDR3 DNA reads TGTGCCAGCCAAGTTGACAGGGCAGGAGGGACCCAGTTCTTC. It translates to CASQVDRAGGTQFF.